What follows are 13 T cell receptor beta chains derived from one specimen sequenced in a study of blood T cell repertoires in COVID-19. The method was immunoSEQ multiplex PCR; TCRdb's version includes in-frame clones alone and lacks a portion of them. This sample has some 310,000 clones, with 89% found just once. The specimen was PBMCs or T cells enriched from blood (not recorded which). The source is a woman younger than 45 who had recovered from COVID-19.

The chain is built from TRBV24-1 and TRBJ1-2, with TRBD1 as a possible D gene (6 bases). Germline values: CDR1 KGHDR, CDR2 SFDVKD. V was shortened by 2 bases and J by 6 bases, with 9 bases between the two germline ends. This CDR3 spans 13 amino acids. The CDR3 sequence: CATSDSRTDGYTF. Written as DNA, the CDR3 is TGTGCCACCAGTGATTCAAGGACAGATGGCTACACCTTC.

The chain's CDR3 is CASSPERGGYEQYF. CDR3 nucleotide sequence: TGTGCCAGCAGCCCCGAAAGGGGGGGGTACGAGCAGTACTTC. The genes are TRBV7-2 and TRBJ2-7; TRBD2 is a possible D gene (7 bases). CDR3 length: 14 amino acids. Between the trimmed V and J ends, which lost 5 bases and 4 bases, there was a span of 15 bases. Germline CDR1 reads SGHTA; CDR2 reads FQGNSA.

The rearrangement links TRBV27 to TRBJ2-7; 8 bases fit TRBD1. The CDR3 runs 14 residues. CDR1 and CDR2 (germline): MNHEY, SMNVEV (reference sequence). Trimming took 6 bases from V and 3 from J; bases not matched to a gene: 7. CDR3 loop: CASSIGTGGYEQYF. CDR3 bases: TGTGCCAGCAGCATAGGTACAGGGGGCTACGAGCAGTACTTC.

The rearrangement uses TRBV11-2 and TRBJ1-4; 9 bases agree with TRBD1. Looked up from germline, CDR1 is SGHAT and CDR2 is FQNNGV. The CDR3 loop spans 14 amino acids. V dropped 5 bases and J dropped 6; count of bases not matched to a gene: 4. CDR3 nucleotides: TGTGCCAGCAGCGGCCGGACAGGGGATGAAAAACTGTTTTTT. Its translation: CASSGRTGDEKLFF. Looking up the rest from reference TRBV11-2 and TRBJ1-4 gives the full variable domain: EAGVAQSPRYKIIEKRQSVAFWCNPISGHATLYWYQQILGQGPKLLIQFQNNGVVDDSQLPKDRFSAERLKGVDSTLKIQPAKLEDSAVYLCASSGRTGDEKLFFGSGTQLSVL.

The chain couples TRBV28 to TRBJ2-7; possible D gene TRBD1, 6 bases. V lost 6 bases to trimming and J lost 0 bases, with 15 bases between them. There are 15 residues in the CDR3. Germline V gene data show CDR1 as MDHEN and CDR2 as SYDVKM. Here the CDR3 reads CASSRTVLSSYEQYF. CDR3 in DNA: TGTGCCAGCAGCCGGACAGTGCTGAGCTCCTACGAGCAGTACTTC.

V and J are TRBV4-2 and TRBJ2-1; TRBD2 matches 13 bases. V shed 0 bases and J 8 bases; nucleotides not matched to a gene: 4. This CDR3 has 16 residues. CDR1 LGHNA and CDR2 YNFKEQ come from the germline V gene. This CDR3 reads CASSQDGTSGTDEQFF. The CDR3 coding sequence is TGTGCCAGCAGCCAAGATGGGACTAGCGGGACGGATGAGCAGTTCTTC.

The genes are TRBV19 and TRBJ2-1, with D maybe TRBD2 (6 bases). This CDR3 region has 14 residues. Germline lookup yields CDR1 LNHDA and CDR2 SQIVND (reference sequence). V lost 5 bases to trimming and J lost 8 bases, with 16 bases between them. The CDR3 is CASSPRRGGYEQFF. The CDR3 region has the DNA TGTGCCAGTAGTCCGAGGAGGGGAGGATATGAGCAGTTCTTC.

The chain is built from TRBV18 and TRBJ2-3; D is perhaps TRBD1 (5 bases). V was shortened by 3 bases and J by 4 bases, with 20 bases between the two germline ends. The CDR3 totals 17 residues. CDR1 is KGHSH and CDR2 is LQKENI in the germline V gene. Written as DNA, the CDR3 is TGTGCCAGCTCACCCGGTCAGGCTAGGGGTGCCCCAGATACGCAGTATTTT. It is translated as CASSPGQARGAPDTQYF.

This clone has a single count. J is TRBJ2-1 and V is TRBV5-4, with 7 bases lining up with TRBD2. V was pared by 0 bases and J by 1 base, with 1 base of the junction left unmatched. The CDR3 covers 15 residues. CDR1 is SGHNT, CDR2 YYREEE, per germline (reference sequence). This chain's CDR3 is CASSLVGGSYNEQFF. The CDR3 DNA is TGTGCCAGCAGCTTGGTGGGGGGGTCCTACAATGAGCAGTTCTTC.

The CDR3 region is CASSLDEGRQAFF. In DNA, the CDR3 is TGTGCCAGCAGCTTAGACGAGGGCAGACAAGCTTTCTTT. This chain links TRBV7-2 with TRBJ1-1; D uncertain. This CDR3 is 13 amino acids long. CDR1 is SGHTA, CDR2 FQGNSA, per germline. The ends were cut back, 1 base at V and 9 bases at J, with 12 bases in the middle.

This chain joins TRBV5-6 and TRBJ1-5; D perhaps matches TRBD1 (6 bases). This CDR3 has 14 residues. The V gene's germline CDR1 is SGHDT and CDR2 YYEEEE. The V gene lost 4 bases and the J gene lost 5 bases, with 13 bases spanning the gap. CDR3 bases: TGTGCCAGCAGCCCGGACAGTAGTTATCAGCCCCAGCATTTT. Protein: CASSPDSSYQPQHF.

The gene calls are TRBV27 and TRBJ2-1; possible D gene TRBD2, 6 bases. V gave up 5 bases and J gave up 4 bases, with 12 bases separating them. The CDR3 extends over 14 amino acids. Germline lookup yields CDR1 MNHEY and CDR2 SMNVEV (reference sequence). In DNA form, the CDR3 reads TGTGCCAGCAGTAAGTTGGGGGGATACAATGAGCAGTTCTTC. It specifies CASSKLGGYNEQFF.

The chain couples TRBV7-9 to TRBJ2-7; D gene unclear. V was shortened by 3 bases and J by 5 bases, with 11 bases between the two germline ends. The CDR3 runs 13 residues. Germline V lookup: CDR1 SEHNR, CDR2 FQNEAQ (reference sequence). DNA of the CDR3: TGTGCCAGCAGCTTGGTAAACTTTAACGAGCAGTACTTC. This gives the protein CASSLVNFNEQYF.